A selection of T cell receptor beta chains follows, all from one sample in a study of blood T cell repertoires in COVID-19. Profiled with immunoSEQ multiplex PCR; TCRdb holds only in-frame clones, not every one. The table lists about 180,000 clones, approximately 80% of them singletons, with approximately 14% in the top ten. Sequencing was carried out using PBMCs or T cells enriched from blood (not recorded which). These receptors all stem from a man in his sixties who had been exposed to COVID-19. Each CDR3 is given with its conserved first and last residue. A D gene is named only where the DNA matches it firmly. Part of the rows lack a size; the others show once, few, many or a class for expanded clones.

TRBV5-1,NA,TRBJ1-1,NA,15,CASPKGRAMNTEAFF,TGCGCCAGCCCCAAAGGGAGGGCCATGAACACTGAAGCTTTCTTT
TRBV30,NA,TRBJ1-2,NA,12,CAWSAGSYGYTF,TGTGCCTGGAGTGCGGGAAGCTATGGCTACACCTTC
TRBV6-5,NA,TRBJ1-1,NA,12,CASIRSYSEAFF,TGTGCCAGCATTAGATCTTATAGTGAAGCTTTCTTT
TRBV29-1,few,TRBJ2-7,TRBD1,13,CSVYRGSGYEQYF,TGCAGCGTGTACAGGGGATCGGGCTACGAGCAGTACTTC
TRBV28,NA,TRBJ2-7,TRBD1,14,CASSTRTGDHEQYF,TGTGCCAGCAGTACCAGGACAGGGGACCACGAGCAGTACTTC
TRBV7-9,NA,TRBJ2-2,NA,17,CASSLSHAGANTGELFF,TGTGCCAGCAGCTTAAGTCATGCCGGGGCGAACACCGGGGAGCTGTTTTTT
TRBV3-1/TRBV3-2,NA,TRBJ1-1,NA,15,CASSQDFPGRTEAFF,TGTGCCAGCAGCCAAGATTTCCCAGGCCGCACTGAAGCTTTCTTT
TRBV6-6,NA,TRBJ2-1,TRBD2,17,CASSLNAGGRIYNEQFF,TGTGCCAGCAGTCTAAACGCGGGAGGCCGAATTTACAATGAGCAGTTCTTC
TRBV27,NA,TRBJ2-3,NA,14,CASSLERAPDTQYF,TGTGCCAGCAGTTTAGAGAGGGCCCCAGATACGCAGTATTTT
TRBV10-3,NA,TRBJ2-3,TRBD2,18,CAISGRLGTSGITDTQYF,TGTGCCATCAGTGGGAGGTTGGGGACTAGCGGGATCACAGATACGCAGTATTTT
TRBV3-1/TRBV3-2,few,TRBJ2-3,TRBD2,15,CASSRRAGRTDTQYF,TGTGCCAGCAGCCGACGAGCGGGACGCACAGATACGCAGTATTTT
TRBV5-1,NA,TRBJ2-7,NA,15,CASSLAGQVPYEQYF,TGCGCCAGCAGCTTGGCAGGGCAGGTTCCCTACGAGCAGTACTTC
TRBV7-9,NA,TRBJ1-2,TRBD1,14,CASSLGGQTLGYTF,TGTGCCAGCAGCTTAGGGGGACAGACACTTGGCTACACCTTC
TRBV12-5,NA,TRBJ2-7,NA,14,CASLAGQQSYEQYF,TGTGCTAGTCTCGCGGGACAGCAATCCTACGAGCAGTACTTC
TRBV27,NA,TRBJ2-1,TRBD2,15,CASSQRLARNNEQFF,TGTGCCAGCAGCCAGAGACTAGCGCGGAATAATGAGCAGTTCTTC
TRBV12-5,NA,TRBJ1-2,TRBD1,13,CASGGTGLYGYTF,TGTGCTAGTGGGGGGACAGGCCTCTATGGCTACACCTTC
TRBV11-2,once,TRBJ2-7,TRBD2,17,CASSLSSGGTFSYEQYF,TGTGCCAGCAGTTTATCTAGCGGGGGAACCTTCTCCTACGAGCAGTACTTC
TRBV10-3,few,TRBJ1-3,TRBD1,19,CAISESKFKGTDLGNTIYF,TGTGCCATCAGTGAGTCGAAATTTAAAGGGACAGACCTTGGAAACACCATATATTTT
TRBV14,NA,TRBJ2-1,NA,16,CASSPVAVSSYNEQFF,TGTGCCAGCAGCCCTGTGGCAGTAAGCTCCTACAATGAGCAGTTCTTC
TRBV30,once,TRBJ1-2,NA,14,CAWNIVAGRESYTF,TGTGCCTGGAACATTGTTGCAGGGAGGGAAAGCTACACCTTC
TRBV5-4,NA,TRBJ2-1,TRBD2,15,CASSFEGGPRNEQFF,TGTGCCAGCAGCTTCGAGGGAGGGCCAAGAAATGAGCAGTTCTTC
TRBV27,NA,TRBJ1-5,NA,15,CASSLVPGSNQPQHF,TGTGCCAGCAGTTTAGTACCGGGGAGCAATCAGCCCCAGCATTTT
TRBV24-1,many,TRBJ1-2,NA,13,CATSDGHVGGYTF,TGTGCCACCAGTGACGGACATGTTGGAGGCTACACCTTC
TRBV25-1,NA,TRBJ2-3,NA,15,CASRTPGLQSDTQYF,TGTGCCAGCAGGACGCCGGGACTTCAATCTGATACGCAGTATTTT
TRBV29-1,NA,TRBJ2-1,NA,10,CSGWGRRKFF,TGCAGCGGGTGGGGCCGAAGGAAGTTCTTC
TRBV9,few,TRBJ2-1,TRBD2,16,CASSERLAGTSDEQFF,TGTGCCAGCAGCGAACGACTAGCGGGTACAAGCGATGAGCAGTTCTTC
TRBV5-1,NA,TRBJ1-6,NA,15,CASSRGTGSYSPLHF,TGCGCCAGCAGCCGGGGGACGGGGTCGTATTCACCCCTCCACTTT
TRBV6-1,NA,TRBJ1-1,TRBD1,17,CASREYRGRWLASEAFF,TGTGCCAGCAGGGAATACAGGGGGCGGTGGTTGGCGTCTGAAGCTTTCTTT
TRBV9,NA,TRBJ1-5,NA,14,CASSAGGTGQPQHF,TGTGCCAGCAGCGCAGGAGGCACTGGTCAGCCCCAGCATTTT
TRBV20-1,once,TRBJ1-3,NA,11,CSASGGNTIYF,TGCAGTGCTTCCGGGGGAAACACCATATATTTT
TRBV5-4,once,TRBJ2-7,NA,13,CASSFPGGYEQYF,TGTGCCAGCAGCTTTCCCGGGGGTTACGAGCAGTACTTC
TRBV28,NA,TRBJ2-2,TRBD2,16,CASSRSGLATVGELFF,TGTGCCAGCAGTCGCTCGGGACTAGCAACTGTCGGGGAGCTGTTTTTT
TRBV6-2/TRBV6-3,many,TRBJ2-7,TRBD2,18,CASSYSSEASGISYEQYF,TGTGCCAGCAGTTACTCATCCGAGGCTAGCGGGATATCCTACGAGCAGTACTTC
TRBV2,NA,TRBJ2-1,TRBD2,15,CASSEQLVAGDEQFF,TGTGCCAGCAGTGAACAGTTGGTAGCGGGCGATGAGCAGTTCTTC
TRBV5-1,few,TRBJ2-1,TRBD2,17,CASSTQRSGSGYNEQFF,TGCGCCAGCAGCACGCAGAGAAGCGGGAGCGGGTACAATGAGCAGTTCTTC
TRBV5-1,once,TRBJ2-6,NA,19,CASSLRSGTSSSGANVLTF,TGCGCCAGCAGCTTACGATCCGGGACATCGAGCTCTGGGGCCAACGTCCTGACTTTC
TRBV29-1,NA,TRBJ2-2,TRBD2,17,CSVEPGLAGGRTGELFF,TGCAGCGTTGAGCCGGGACTAGCGGGAGGAAGGACCGGGGAGCTGTTTTTT
TRBV27,NA,TRBJ2-7,TRBD2,15,CASSWASGRLAGQYF,TGTGCCAGCAGTTGGGCTAGCGGGAGATTGGCTGGGCAGTACTTC
TRBV9,NA,TRBJ1-1,NA,16,CASSPRSEGLNTEAFF,TGTGCCAGCAGCCCCCGATCGGAGGGGTTGAACACTGAAGCTTTCTTT
TRBV12-1,once,TRBJ2-7,NA,12,CASSVPGVEQYF,TGTGCCAGCAGCGTACCGGGTGTAGAGCAGTACTTC
TRBV10-3,NA,TRBJ2-1,TRBD1,14,CAISGQGARNEQFF,TGTGCCATCAGTGGACAGGGGGCGAGGAATGAGCAGTTCTTC
TRBV5-1,few,TRBJ1-1,NA,16,CASSLTGTSSGAEAFF,TGCGCCAGCAGCTTAACCGGGACAAGTTCCGGCGCTGAAGCTTTCTTT
TRBV19,once,TRBJ1-2,TRBD1,14,CASRGQGFGYGYTF,TGTGCCAGTAGGGGACAGGGGTTCGGCTATGGCTACACCTTC
TRBV18,NA,TRBJ2-1,NA,11,CASSPSGEQFF,TGTGCCAGCTCACCTAGTGGTGAGCAGTTCTTC
TRBV28,NA,TRBJ2-2,TRBD1,14,CASREDRLGGELFF,TGTGCCAGCAGGGAGGACAGGCTTGGGGGGGAGCTGTTTTTT
TRBV2,few,TRBJ1-4,NA,14,CASREDYGNEKLFF,TGTGCCAGCAGGGAAGACTATGGTAATGAAAAACTGTTTTTT
TRBV25-1,few,TRBJ2-7,NA,12,CASTGSRDEQYF,TGTGCCAGCACCGGGAGCCGGGACGAGCAGTACTTC
TRBV5-1,NA,TRBJ2-3,NA,12,CASSLLTDTQYF,TGCGCCAGCAGCTTGCTCACAGATACGCAGTATTTT
TRBV27,NA,TRBJ1-5,TRBD1,14,CASRTRQGWEPQHF,TGTGCCAGCCGGACGCGACAGGGTTGGGAGCCCCAGCATTTT
TRBV5-8,NA,TRBJ2-2,TRBD1,16,CASSFQTGGYTGELFF,TGTGCCAGCAGCTTCCAGACAGGGGGCTACACCGGGGAGCTGTTTTTT
TRBV7-2,NA,TRBJ1-5,NA,13,CASSQAWNQPQHF,TGTGCCAGCAGCCAAGCTTGGAATCAGCCCCAGCATTTT
TRBV7-9,NA,TRBJ2-4,NA,15,CASSLTGVAKNIQYF,TGTGCCAGCAGCTTAACGGGGGTGGCCAAAAACATTCAGTACTTC
TRBV19,NA,TRBJ1-2,NA,13,CASSSTGTYGYTF,TGTGCCAGTAGTTCGACAGGAACATATGGCTACACCTTC
TRBV4-2,NA,TRBJ2-3,TRBD2,19,CASSQDVRTGGPSTDTQYF,TGTGCCAGCAGCCAAGATGTTCGGACGGGAGGGCCGAGCACAGATACGCAGTATTTT
TRBV7-2,NA,TRBJ2-2,NA,14,CASSPLRGAGELFF,TGTGCCAGCAGTCCACTCCGGGGGGCAGGGGAGCTGTTTTTT
TRBV3-1/TRBV3-2,NA,TRBJ1-1,NA,14,CASSPTLKNTEAFF,TGTGCCAGCAGCCCCACCCTAAAAAACACTGAAGCTTTCTTT
TRBV29-1,NA,TRBJ1-1,NA,13,CSVDGIAVTEAFF,TGCAGCGTTGACGGGATCGCCGTGACTGAAGCTTTCTTT
TRBV7-9,NA,TRBJ2-5,NA,14,CASSLGGSPETQYF,TGTGCCAGCAGCTTAGGAGGGTCCCCAGAGACCCAGTACTTC
TRBV4-2,few,TRBJ2-3,TRBD2,14,CASAGGSPADTQYF,TGTGCCAGCGCGGGCGGGAGCCCCGCAGATACGCAGTATTTT
TRBV20-1,NA,TRBJ1-5,TRBD1,15,CSASPGQGRSQPQHF,TGCAGTGCTAGTCCCGGACAGGGCCGCTCGCAGCCCCAGCATTTT